A selection of T cell receptor beta chains follows, all from one sample in a study of graft-versus-host responses after intestinal transplantation. Sequencing used immunoSEQ multiplex PCR; TCRdb keeps in-frame clones, though not all of them. The sample has 15,000 to 18,000 clones, about 30% seen once. Sequences were derived from alloreactive CD4+ T cells from a mixed lymphocyte reaction culture, sampled before intestinal transplant. These receptors were obtained from a human patient who received an intestinal transplant. Each CDR3 is given with its conserved first and last residue. A D gene is named only where the DNA matches it firmly. Size is stated for part of the rows, as once, few or many counts, or as a class when the clone is expanded.

d_gene: -
v_gene: TRBV6-4
abundance: -
j_gene: TRBJ1-5
CDR3nt: TGTGCCATCCTGGGGCAGTCCAATCAGCCCCAGCATTTT
CDR3aa: CAILGQSNQPQHF

d_gene: TRBD1
v_gene: TRBV7-9
abundance: few
j_gene: TRBJ1-1
CDR3nt: TGTGCCTACAGGGGGGCGAACACTGAAGCTTTCTTT
CDR3aa: CAYRGANTEAFF

d_gene: TRBD2
v_gene: TRBV30
abundance: -
j_gene: TRBJ2-2
CDR3nt: TGTGCCTGGAGTGGATCTAGACTAGCGTCCGGGGAGCTGTTTTTT
CDR3aa: CAWSGSRLASGELFF

d_gene: TRBD1
v_gene: TRBV29-1
abundance: -
j_gene: TRBJ2-5
CDR3nt: TGCAGCGTTGGGGGACAGCAAGAGACCCAGTACTTC
CDR3aa: CSVGGQQETQYF

d_gene: -
v_gene: TRBV7-9
abundance: -
j_gene: TRBJ2-7
CDR3nt: TGTGCCAGCGGCCTCCTGGACGGAACCTACGAGCAGTACTTC
CDR3aa: CASGLLDGTYEQYF

d_gene: TRBD2
v_gene: TRBV7-9
abundance: -
j_gene: TRBJ2-7
CDR3nt: TGTGCCAGCAGCCAGCCACCGGGACTAGCGGGGGAGAACTCCTACGAGCAGTACTTC
CDR3aa: CASSQPPGLAGENSYEQYF

d_gene: -
v_gene: TRBV20-1
abundance: few
j_gene: TRBJ2-2
CDR3nt: TGCAGTGCTCCATTTGGGACGTTGCTGTTTTTT
CDR3aa: CSAPFGTLLFF

d_gene: TRBD2
v_gene: TRBV11-3
abundance: once
j_gene: TRBJ2-2
CDR3nt: TGTGCCAGCAGCCTCGGAGCGGGAGCTCTCGGGGAGCTGTTTTTT
CDR3aa: CASSLGAGALGELFF

d_gene: -
v_gene: TRBV7-9
abundance: few
j_gene: TRBJ2-1
CDR3nt: TGTGCCAGCAGCCGCCCAGGATACAATGAGCAGTTCTTC
CDR3aa: CASSRPGYNEQFF

d_gene: -
v_gene: TRBV9
abundance: -
j_gene: TRBJ2-1
CDR3nt: TGTGCCAGCAGCGTAGTCTCTGGCGTAGGTGAGCAGTTCTTC
CDR3aa: CASSVVSGVGEQFF

d_gene: -
v_gene: TRBV18
abundance: medium-sized
j_gene: TRBJ2-1
CDR3nt: TGTGCCAGCTCCTTTTCTAAGTACAATGAGCAGTTCTTC
CDR3aa: CASSFSKYNEQFF

d_gene: TRBD1
v_gene: TRBV28
abundance: few
j_gene: TRBJ1-6
CDR3nt: TGTGCCAGCAGTTTATCGACAGGGGTTAATTCACCCCTCCACTTT
CDR3aa: CASSLSTGVNSPLHF

d_gene: TRBD1
v_gene: TRBV29-1
abundance: -
j_gene: TRBJ2-1
CDR3nt: TGCAGCGCTCTCCTACAGACAGGGGGGGACAACAATGAGCAGTTCTTC
CDR3aa: CSALLQTGGDNNEQFF

d_gene: TRBD2
v_gene: TRBV6-6
abundance: few
j_gene: TRBJ2-7
CDR3nt: TGTGCCAGCAGTTTGGGGGGGTCCCTTGGGTACGAGCAGTACTTC
CDR3aa: CASSLGGSLGYEQYF

d_gene: -
v_gene: TRBV7-4
abundance: -
j_gene: TRBJ2-1
CDR3nt: TGTGCCAGCAGCTTAACCCCGCAGCGGGTCCTGTTCTTC
CDR3aa: CASSLTPQRVLFF

d_gene: -
v_gene: TRBV19
abundance: medium-sized
j_gene: TRBJ1-2
CDR3nt: TGTGCCAGTAGTAGTAATAGTGGCGCTAACTATGGCTACACCTTC
CDR3aa: CASSSNSGANYGYTF

d_gene: TRBD1
v_gene: TRBV2
abundance: -
j_gene: TRBJ2-5
CDR3nt: TGTGCCAGCAAGATAGACAGGGACATTCAAGAGACCCAGTACTTC
CDR3aa: CASKIDRDIQETQYF

d_gene: TRBD2
v_gene: TRBV7-3
abundance: -
j_gene: TRBJ2-2
CDR3nt: TGTGCCAGCAGCCTACTAGCGGGGGCCATCCCCGGGGAGCTGTTTTTT
CDR3aa: CASSLLAGAIPGELFF

d_gene: -
v_gene: TRBV11-2
abundance: -
j_gene: TRBJ1-6
CDR3nt: TGTGCCAGCAGCTTACAGGGGAGCCAGAATTCACCCCTCCACTTT
CDR3aa: CASSLQGSQNSPLHF

d_gene: -
v_gene: TRBV7-2
abundance: few
j_gene: TRBJ2-1
CDR3nt: TGTGCCAGCAGCTTAGATGGGCCTATATATGAGCAGTTCTTC
CDR3aa: CASSLDGPIYEQFF

d_gene: -
v_gene: TRBV7-9
abundance: -
j_gene: TRBJ1-1
CDR3nt: TGTGCCAGCAACACAGCCAGGGGAGGGAACACTGAAGCTTTCTTT
CDR3aa: CASNTARGGNTEAFF

d_gene: -
v_gene: TRBV28
abundance: -
j_gene: TRBJ1-2
CDR3nt: TGTGCCAGCCGCGCGGCCGGGTATGGCTACACCTTC
CDR3aa: CASRAAGYGYTF

d_gene: -
v_gene: TRBV7-9
abundance: few
j_gene: TRBJ1-1
CDR3nt: TGTGCCTGGACACGGGGGCAAAAGAACACTGAAGCTTTCTTT
CDR3aa: CAWTRGQKNTEAFF

d_gene: TRBD2
v_gene: TRBV7-6
abundance: few
j_gene: TRBJ2-1
CDR3nt: TGTGCCAGCAGCCTTGCCTCTAGCGGGAGGGGGAATGAGCAGTTCTTC
CDR3aa: CASSLASSGRGNEQFF

d_gene: TRBD1
v_gene: TRBV28
abundance: few
j_gene: TRBJ1-5
CDR3nt: TGTGCCAGCAGTCCACCGACAGGGTCTAGCAATCAGCCCCAGCATTTT
CDR3aa: CASSPPTGSSNQPQHF

d_gene: TRBD1
v_gene: TRBV5-4
abundance: -
j_gene: TRBJ2-7
CDR3nt: TGTGCCAGCACGAACGTACCGGGACAGGGGACCTACGAGCAGTACTTC
CDR3aa: CASTNVPGQGTYEQYF

d_gene: -
v_gene: TRBV11-3
abundance: -
j_gene: TRBJ2-3
CDR3nt: TGTGCCAGCAGCTTACTCGATACGCAGTATTTT
CDR3aa: CASSLLDTQYF

d_gene: -
v_gene: TRBV18
abundance: few
j_gene: TRBJ1-1
CDR3nt: TGTGCCAGCTCACAGGACACCCAACTGGAAGCTTTCTTT
CDR3aa: CASSQDTQLEAFF

d_gene: -
v_gene: TRBV5-5
abundance: few
j_gene: TRBJ1-5
CDR3nt: TGTGCCAGCAGCGAGGGGGTCAATCAGCCCCAGCATTTT
CDR3aa: CASSEGVNQPQHF

d_gene: -
v_gene: TRBV2
abundance: medium-sized
j_gene: TRBJ2-5
CDR3nt: TGTGCCAGCACGGTGACGGGAGAGACCCAGTACTTC
CDR3aa: CASTVTGETQYF

d_gene: -
v_gene: TRBV5-5
abundance: -
j_gene: TRBJ1-5
CDR3nt: TGTGCCAGCAGCCTTCTAGTCATGAATCAGCCCCAGCATTTT
CDR3aa: CASSLLVMNQPQHF

d_gene: -
v_gene: TRBV4-1
abundance: -
j_gene: TRBJ1-1
CDR3nt: TGCGCCAGCAGCCTTACCAGGGTGAGGACTGAAGCTTTCTTT
CDR3aa: CASSLTRVRTEAFF

d_gene: -
v_gene: TRBV6-6
abundance: -
j_gene: TRBJ2-7
CDR3nt: TGTGCCAGCAGTTACCAGAGGGGCTCCTACGAGCAGTACTTC
CDR3aa: CASSYQRGSYEQYF

d_gene: -
v_gene: TRBV21-1
abundance: few
j_gene: TRBJ2-5
CDR3nt: TGTGCCAGCAGCAACAGGGAAGAGACCCAGTACTTC
CDR3aa: CASSNREETQYF

d_gene: TRBD2
v_gene: TRBV7-9
abundance: -
j_gene: TRBJ2-1
CDR3nt: TGTGCCAGCAGCTTAAGGGGCCTAGCGGGCAATGAGCAGTTCTTC
CDR3aa: CASSLRGLAGNEQFF

d_gene: -
v_gene: TRBV10-3
abundance: -
j_gene: TRBJ2-1
CDR3nt: TGTGCCATCAGTGAGATGAATGAGCAGTTCTTC
CDR3aa: CAISEMNEQFF

d_gene: -
v_gene: TRBV19
abundance: -
j_gene: TRBJ2-3
CDR3nt: TGTGCCAGTACCCTACGTCCGGGCGCCACAGATACGCAGTATTTT
CDR3aa: CASTLRPGATDTQYF

d_gene: -
v_gene: TRBV7-7
abundance: -
j_gene: TRBJ2-7
CDR3nt: TGTGCCAGCAGCATAGACTGGGTACGGGGTGGAAGGGGCGAGCAGTACTTC
CDR3aa: CASSIDWVRGGRGEQYF

d_gene: -
v_gene: TRBV6-6
abundance: -
j_gene: TRBJ2-3
CDR3nt: TGTGCCAGCGGGGAGAATACGCAGTATTTT
CDR3aa: CASGENTQYF

d_gene: -
v_gene: TRBV19
abundance: medium-sized
j_gene: TRBJ1-4
CDR3nt: TGTGCCAGTACCACGGGGCTCCGTAGAGAAAAACTGTTTTTT
CDR3aa: CASTTGLRREKLFF

d_gene: -
v_gene: TRBV29-1
abundance: few
j_gene: TRBJ1-2
CDR3nt: TGCAGCGAAAGGGTAATCCGGGGGCGCGTGAGCTACACCTTC
CDR3aa: CSERVIRGRVSYTF

d_gene: -
v_gene: TRBV4-1
abundance: -
j_gene: TRBJ2-1
CDR3nt: TGCGCCAGCAGCCAAGGGACCCTAAGCTCCTACAATGAGCAGTTCTTC
CDR3aa: CASSQGTLSSYNEQFF